This T cell receptor (beta chain) was sequenced during a study of T cell changes during pregnancy in multiple sclerosis. The CDR3 loop spans 17 amino acids. V shed 0 bases, J shed 7 bases, and the junction held 8 bases outside the gene matches. Germline CDR1 and CDR2: MGHRA and YSYEKL. Sequenced by immunoSEQ multiplex PCR; TCRdb stores in-frame clones only, minus some. Among around 16,000 clones listed, around 83% were seen once. The TCR originated in a female donor in good health, enrolled as a control in a pregnancy study. This chain joins TRBV4-1 and TRBJ2-1; 11 nucleotides agree with TRBD2. The material sequenced was CD8+ T cells from peripheral blood mononuclear cells, taken after pregnancy. The DNA for the CDR3 is TGCGCCAGCAGCCAAGAGATGGCTAGCGGGGGGTTAAATGAGCAGTTCTTC. It is translated as CASSQEMASGGLNEQFF.